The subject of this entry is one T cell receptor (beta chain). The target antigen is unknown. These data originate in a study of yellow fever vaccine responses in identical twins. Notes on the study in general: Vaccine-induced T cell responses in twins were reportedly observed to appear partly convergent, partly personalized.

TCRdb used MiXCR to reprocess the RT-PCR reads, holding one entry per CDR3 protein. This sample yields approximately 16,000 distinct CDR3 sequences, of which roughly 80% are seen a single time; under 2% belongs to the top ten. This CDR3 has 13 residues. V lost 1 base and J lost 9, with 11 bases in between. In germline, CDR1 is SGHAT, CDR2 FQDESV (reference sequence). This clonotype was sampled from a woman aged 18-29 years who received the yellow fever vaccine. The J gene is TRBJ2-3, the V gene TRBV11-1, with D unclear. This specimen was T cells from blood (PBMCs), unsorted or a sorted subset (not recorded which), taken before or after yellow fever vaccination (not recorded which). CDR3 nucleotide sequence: TGTGCCAGCAGCTTAGTAGGAGAAGCCACGCAGTATTTT. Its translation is CASSLVGEATQYF.